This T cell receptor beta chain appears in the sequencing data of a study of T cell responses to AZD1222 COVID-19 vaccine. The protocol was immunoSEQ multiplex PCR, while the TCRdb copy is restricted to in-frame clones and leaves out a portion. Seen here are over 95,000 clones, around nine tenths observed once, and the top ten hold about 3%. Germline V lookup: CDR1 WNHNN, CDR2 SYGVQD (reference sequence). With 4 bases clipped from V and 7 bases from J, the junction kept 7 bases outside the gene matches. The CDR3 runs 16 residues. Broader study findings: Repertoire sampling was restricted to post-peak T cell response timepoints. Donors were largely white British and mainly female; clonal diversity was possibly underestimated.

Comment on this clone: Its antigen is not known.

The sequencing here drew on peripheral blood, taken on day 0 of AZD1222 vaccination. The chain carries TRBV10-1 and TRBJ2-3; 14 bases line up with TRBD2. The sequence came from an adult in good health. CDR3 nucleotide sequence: TGCGCCAGCAGTGTGGGACTAGCGGGAGATTCGAATACGCAGTATTTT. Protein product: CASSVGLAGDSNTQYF.